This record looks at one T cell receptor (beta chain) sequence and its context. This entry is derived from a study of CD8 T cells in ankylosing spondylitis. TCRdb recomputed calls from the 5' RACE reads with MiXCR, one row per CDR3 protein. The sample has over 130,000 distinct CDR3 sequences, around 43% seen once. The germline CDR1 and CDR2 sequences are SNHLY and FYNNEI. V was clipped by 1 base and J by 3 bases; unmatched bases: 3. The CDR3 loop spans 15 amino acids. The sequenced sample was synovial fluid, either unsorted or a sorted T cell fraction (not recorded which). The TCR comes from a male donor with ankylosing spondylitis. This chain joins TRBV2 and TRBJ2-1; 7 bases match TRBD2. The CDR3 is CASSEVGGGYNEQFF. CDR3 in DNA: TGTGCCAGCAGTGAAGTGGGGGGGGGCTACAATGAGCAGTTCTTC.